This TCR beta chain was sequenced during a study of T cells in Graves' hyperthyroidism and ophthalmopathy. The CDR3 regions of TCR beta were amplified from RNA transcripts. A first-round RT-PCR of the TCR CDR3 used the HTBI primer set. TCRdb called the multiplex PCR reads again in MiXCR, with one record for every CDR3 protein. The repertoire has 500,000 to 800,000 distinct CDR3 sequences, around 15% of them found once; the top ten carry roughly an eighth. Deletions cut 7 bases from V and 0 bases from J, with 11 bases between. Looked up from germline, CDR1 is LNHDA and CDR2 is SQIVND (reference sequence). This CDR3 is 14 amino acids long.

The TCR comes from a woman between 50 and 59 years old with Graves' ophthalmopathy. The rearrangement links TRBV19 to TRBJ2-3; D is undetermined. Sequencing was done on a sample of blood. CDR3 sequence (DNA): TGTGCCAGTAAACCGGACGGTAGCACAGATACGCAGTATTTT. This sequence encodes CASKPDGSTDTQYF.